One sample yielded the 6 T cell receptor beta chains listed below, sequenced in a study of PD-L1 blockade in urothelial cancer. The protocol was immunoSEQ multiplex PCR, while the TCRdb copy is restricted to in-frame clones and leaves out a portion. The table lists 35,000 to 40,000 clones, approximately 92% of them singletons. This specimen was PBMCs, taken around atezolizumab (anti-PD-L1) treatment. These receptors all come from a man in his 70s with urothelial cancer.

The chain uses TRBV7-9 and TRBJ2-1; D not resolved. The germline V and J ends were trimmed by 5 bases and 2 bases, with 13 bases remaining between them. Germline V gives CDR1 SEHNR, CDR2 FQNEAQ (reference sequence). This CDR3 region has 15 residues. The CDR3 loop is CASSSFRGTYNEQFF. The CDR3 region has the DNA TGTGCCAGCAGCAGTTTTAGAGGCACCTACAATGAGCAGTTCTTC.

The CDR3 sequence is CASSLTGAGIGNQPQHF. The CDR3, as DNA: TGTGCCAGCAGCCTAACAGGTGCGGGGATAGGCAATCAGCCCCAGCATTTT. The chain is built from TRBV7-8 and TRBJ1-5; D is possibly TRBD1 (5 bases). V was cut by 5 bases and J by 2 bases, with 19 bases left in between. Germline CDR1 reads SGHVS; CDR2 reads FQNEAQ. This CDR3 contains 17 residues.

This chain connects TRBV7-9 to TRBJ1-1; perhaps TRBD1 as D (5 bases). V lost 1 base and J lost 6, with 9 bases in between. The germline CDR1 and CDR2 sequences are SEHNR and FQNEAQ (reference sequence). The CDR3 has 13 residues. The CDR3, as DNA: TGTGCCAGCAGCTTAGGGGTGGGGCCTGAAGCTTTCTTT. Its protein product is CASSLGVGPEAFF.

This clone occurred once. This chain connects TRBV19 to TRBJ2-5, with 7 bases fitting TRBD1. Germline assignment: CDR1 LNHDA and CDR2 SQIVND (reference sequence). The CDR3 contains 14 residues. V was clipped by 5 bases and J by 5 bases; unmatched bases: 8. CDR3 sequence reads: CASSPMTGYETQYF. For the CDR3, the DNA is TGTGCCAGTAGTCCTATGACAGGGTACGAGACCCAGTACTTC.

The chain joins TRBV28 to TRBJ2-7, with 8 bases that match TRBD2. J was trimmed by 0 bases and V by 7 bases; bases with no gene match: 8. The CDR3 runs to 15 residues. Germline CDR1 MDHEN, CDR2 SYDVKM. The CDR3 sequence: CASTRGLGSSYEQYF. CDR3 coding DNA: TGTGCCAGCACCAGGGGACTAGGGAGCTCCTACGAGCAGTACTTC.

This chain links TRBV5-6 with TRBJ2-3, with 11 positions matching TRBD2. The V and J ends lost 6 bases and 1 base, in that order; junction bases with no gene match: 1. Looked up from germline, CDR1 is SGHDT and CDR2 is YYEEEE. This CDR3 contains 14 residues. CDR3 amino acids: CASKLAGGTDTQYF. CDR3 in DNA: TGTGCCAGCAAACTAGCGGGAGGCACAGATACGCAGTATTTT.